This T cell receptor beta chain came from a study of CD8 T cells in ankylosing spondylitis. Study-wide points: Matched ankylosing spondylitis synovial fluid reportedly contained a significantly enriched population of disease-linked clones. Earlier studies detected some motif variants in reactive arthritis synovial fluid and blood. Clones that were linked to disease were CD8+ and were relatively rare in peripheral blood.

This CDR3 comprises 14 residues. Germline trimming cut 6 bases from V and 0 bases from J; bases unmatched to any gene: 1. Germline V gives CDR1 SNHLY, CDR2 FYNNEI. This clonotype was seen at least ten times. Antigen: not known. Library preparation for TCR beta used quantitative 5'-RACE with molecular barcodes. In TCRdb, the 5' RACE reads were re-called with MiXCR into one record per CDR3 protein. The repertoire consists of 200,000 to 300,000 distinct CDR3 sequences, with roughly a tenth occurring once and the leading ten covering 2.5% to 3%. The rearrangement joins TRBV2 to TRBJ2-2; 7 positions match TRBD1. Sequences were obtained from blood, either unsorted or a sorted T cell fraction (not recorded which). The clonotype comes from a male donor with ankylosing spondylitis or in good health (not recorded which). The CDR3 here is CASRGTANTGELFF. The CDR3 coding sequence is TGTGCCAGCAGGGGGACAGCGAACACCGGGGAGCTGTTTTTT.